This paragraph reports one T cell receptor beta chain. The table lists this clone with a few counts. Its antigen target is currently unknown. Per-base qualities were not stored, and no clone one base away is much larger. The label giving this sample's time point can be read as: roughly 26 weeks on oral tofacitinib. Read against the paper, the sample's treatment or condition label means: oral pan-JAK inhibitor, 5-10 mg twice daily. From alopecia areata patients, peripheral blood was collected along with lesional scalp punch biopsies. After PBMCs were isolated by density centrifugation and stained for CD3, CD4 and CD8, a FACSAria was used to sort CD4+ and CD8+ T cells. The entry originates in a study of CD8+ T cells in alopecia areata (dated by TCRdb to 2016 to 2019). For the wider study: Treated patients were enrolled in an open-label pilot trial of oral tofacitinib at 5 to 10 mg twice daily for moderate-to-severe alopecia areata. Patients received tofacitinib for 6 to 18 months and were then followed off drug for 6 months to check for delayed response and recurrence. Disease severity in treated patients was measured with the SALT score, which quantifies the percentage of affected scalp surface area. In both human patients and the C3H/HeJ mouse model, the study applied high-throughput TCRbeta sequencing to look at T cell clonal expansion in alopecia areata. In humans, TCRbeta sequencing was performed on scalp tissue and on sorted CD4+ and CD8+ peripheral blood T cells from healthy controls and from patients with patchy or totalis/universalis alopecia areata. Biopsies were taken from tofacitinib-treated patients at baseline and at 4 and 24 weeks of treatment, and a later scalp biopsy was taken in several of the tofacitinib-treated patients. Scalp clonality was compared across normal scalp (n=4), patchy alopecia areata scalp (n=8), and alopecia totalis/universalis scalp (n=8). RNA was obtained with the PAXgene miRNA kit for fixed scalp, the miRNeasy kit for PBMCs, and the RNeasy kit for mouse skin. immunoSEQ multiplex PCR using 35 Vbeta forward primers and 13 Jbeta reverse primers was used to amplify TCRbeta CDR3 regions. Beyond this particular receptor, the publication reports: Resident alphabeta T cells in normal human skin are also sequenced, complicating scalp TCR repertoire analysis, unlike mouse skin dominated by gammadelta T cells. Higher clonality and more expanded CD8+ clones were observed in lesional scalp than in normal scalp, particularly in alopecia totalis/universalis, a finding suggestive of antigenic drive. Because the treated cohort was small and included a single nonresponder, larger studies are needed to assess links between baseline CD8+ expansion and response. Many expanded lesional clones were found to persist in scalp and blood during tofacitinib treatment, and relapse after treatment cessation may be partly explained by this persistence. Tofacitinib significantly decreased scalp clonality and the number of expanded CD8+ clones among the top 100 scalp clones. Shared TCR sequences between patients were less evident than in mice, which may be partly attributable to HLA diversity in the patient population.

Taken from cysteine to phenylalanine, the CDR3 has 14 residues. Just the 42-base CDR3 DNA is kept, in frame starting at base 1. V ends up 5 bases short and J 4 bases short, with an unmatched junction base count of 10. The germline V gene yields SQVTM for CDR1 and ANQGSEA for CDR2. Libraries came from the immunoSEQ multiplex PCR assay. For TCR sequencing, RNA was extracted from every sample and reverse transcribed into cDNA to serve as template. First-strand cDNA was synthesized using SuperScript III with a 2:1 mix of oligo-dT and random hexamers. A synthetic immune receptor repertoire was used to gauge amplification bias, and whatever bias remained was removed computationally. Per the source publication's procedure: Raw reads were preprocessed for error removal, and CDR3 was defined according to IMGT conventions as running from the conserved cysteine to phenylalanine. Clonality was computed by normalizing Shannon entropy by log2 of the number of productive unique TCRs and subtracting the result from 1. Whether scalp clones were CD4 or CD8 was inferred by matching scalp TCRbeta sequences against CD4 and CD8 repertoires sorted from blood. The source is immuneACCESS, and TCRdb retained only in-frame sequences with V and J called. Part of the clones is not carried over; for the studies checked, unresolved V genes explain less than half of this, and the remainder is unexplained. For V, J and clone size, that table is used; D and trimming come from the DNA. This sample holds 150,000 to 200,000 clones; around 50% were observed only once. 10% to 15% of the sample belongs to the ten largest clones.

This clonotype was obtained from a human donor with alopecia areata. The chain employs TRBV29-1 and TRBJ2-5, with TRBD1 identical over 7 junction bases. This specimen consisted of CD8+ T cells sorted from blood, obtained at week 24, from a patient treated with tofacitinib. The CDR3 region reads CSVHPTTGRETQYF. The DNA sequence is as follows: TGCAGCGTTCACCCTACGACAGGGAGAGAGACCCAGTACTTC.